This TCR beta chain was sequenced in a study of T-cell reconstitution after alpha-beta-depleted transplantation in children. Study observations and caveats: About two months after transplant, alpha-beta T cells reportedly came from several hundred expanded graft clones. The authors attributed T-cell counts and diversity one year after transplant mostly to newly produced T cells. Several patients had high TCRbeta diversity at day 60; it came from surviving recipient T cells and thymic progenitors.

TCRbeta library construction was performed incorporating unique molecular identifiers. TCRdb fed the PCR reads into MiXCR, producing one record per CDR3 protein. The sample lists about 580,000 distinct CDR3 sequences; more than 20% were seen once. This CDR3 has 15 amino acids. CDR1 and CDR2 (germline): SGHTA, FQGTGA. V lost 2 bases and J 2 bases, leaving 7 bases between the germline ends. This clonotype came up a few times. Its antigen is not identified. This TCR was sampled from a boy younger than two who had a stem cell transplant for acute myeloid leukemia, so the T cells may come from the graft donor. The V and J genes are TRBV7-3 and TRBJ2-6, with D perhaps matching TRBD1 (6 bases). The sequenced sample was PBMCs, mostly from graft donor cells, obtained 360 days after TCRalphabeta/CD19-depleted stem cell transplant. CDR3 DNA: TGTGCCAGCAGCTTAGAGGGGGCTGGGGCCAACGTCCTGACTTTC. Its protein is CASSLEGAGANVLTF.